The 27 T cell receptor beta chains listed next were all sequenced from one sample in a study of shared clonotypes between healthy human individuals. Clones were read by immunoSEQ multiplex PCR, and TCRdb kept only the in-frame ones, dropping some. The sample records a few million clones, approximately 95% being singletons. Sequencing was carried out using naive CD4+ T cells from PBMCs. This sample's subset: CD45RA+ positively selected. The source of these receptors is a man aged 18 to 30 in good health. Some clones in this sample may be carry-over from other donors' samples.

The table lists this clone with many counts. Other nucleotide sequences in the sample specify the same CDR3. V is TRBV5-1 and J is TRBJ2-3; D remains ambiguous. The length of the CDR3 is 12 residues. The germline CDR1 and CDR2 sequences are SGHRS and YFSETQ. V was cut by 1 base and J by 4 bases, with 4 bases left in between. The CDR3 spells CASSLKPDTQYF. In nucleotides, the CDR3 is TGCGCCAGCAGCTTGAAGCCAGATACGCAGTATTTT.

CDR3 DNA: TGCAGCGTTGATACAGGGGGAGAGACCCAGTACTTC. Its translation: CSVDTGGETQYF. J is TRBJ2-5 and V is TRBV29-1; 8 bases agree with TRBD1. The CDR3 has 12 amino acids. After removal of 3 bases from V and 4 bases from J, the junction contained 1 base not matched to a gene. CDR1 is SQVTM and CDR2 is ANQGSEA in the germline V gene.

The chain is built from TRBV28 and TRBJ2-2, with 8 positions matching TRBD2. Trimming at V came to 4 bases and at J to 5 bases, leaving 6 bases not matched to a gene. This CDR3 contains 15 residues. Germline V gene lookup returns CDR1 MDHEN and CDR2 SYDVKM. CDR3 sequence: CASSSPGLVTGELFF. The CDR3 DNA sequence: TGTGCCAGCAGTTCGCCGGGACTAGTAACCGGGGAGCTGTTTTTT. Full variable domain (rest looked up from reference TRBV28 and TRBJ2-2): DVKVTQSSRYLVKRTGEKVFLECVQDMDHENMFWYRQDPGLGLRLIYFSYDVKMKEKGDIPEGYSVSREKKERFSLILESASTNQTSMYLCASSSPGLVTGELFFGEGSRLTVL.

The chain combines TRBV6-5 with TRBJ2-2, with D possibly matching TRBD2 (6 bases). This CDR3 has 12 residues. The germline gives CDR1 MNHEY, CDR2 SVGAGI. The ends were cut back, 8 bases at V and 8 bases at J, with 12 bases in the middle. DNA of the CDR3: TGTGCCAGCCAGAGGGAGGCTGGGGAGCTGTTTTTT. This codes for CASQREAGELFF.

The chain employs TRBV6-5 and TRBJ2-2, with 7 bases matching TRBD2. J gave up 5 bases and V 2 bases, and 8 bases lay outside the gene matches. Germline assignment: CDR1 MNHEY and CDR2 SVGAGI. The CDR3 consists of 16 residues. In DNA, the CDR3 is TGTGCCAGCAGTTACACGGCGGGAGTGGGGACCGGGGAGCTGTTTTTT. This encodes CASSYTAGVGTGELFF.

This rearrangement joins TRBV29-1 to TRBJ2-7; 8 bases agree with TRBD2. This CDR3 spans 14 amino acids. V was clipped by 6 bases and J by 3 bases; unmatched bases: 10. CDR1 is SQVTM, CDR2 ANQGSEA, per germline. The CDR3 DNA is TGCAGCGTCGGGACTAGAGCGGTTGTCTACGAGCAGTACTTC. It encodes CSVGTRAVVYEQYF.

The rearrangement links TRBV6-1 to TRBJ2-3; D may be TRBD1 or TRBD2 (7 bases each). The CDR3 contains 14 residues. CDR1 and CDR2 from the germline V gene are MNHNS and SASEGT. Trimming shortened V by 5 bases and J by 4 bases, and 13 bases separated the two germline ends. This CDR3 reads CASSWGRGPDTQYF. The DNA for the CDR3 is TGTGCCAGCAGTTGGGGGAGGGGGCCAGATACGCAGTATTTT.

This clone was picked up a small number of times. The chain links TRBV7-2 to TRBJ1-5, with D possibly matching TRBD1 (6 bases). The CDR3 is 11 residues long. CDR1 and CDR2 from the germline V gene are SGHTA and FQGNSA. V lost 11 bases and J 6 bases, leaving 11 bases between the germline ends. The CDR3 nucleotides are TGTGCCTGCCGAGGGGGTCAGCCCCAGCATTTT. Its protein product is CACRGGQPQHF.

V is TRBV4-1 and J is TRBJ1-2; D unclear. There are 14 residues in the CDR3. Trimming took 4 bases from V and 4 from J, leaving 13 bases between them. CDR1 MGHRA and CDR2 YSYEKL come from the germline V gene. CDR3 coding DNA: TGCGCCAGCAGCCCACAAGACATCTTCTATGGCTACACCTTC. Translation gives CASSPQDIFYGYTF.

Comments on this clone: In the same sample, other DNA sequences code for this CDR3. For the CDR3, the DNA is TGTGCCAGCAGCTTGACACGAAACACCGGGGAGCTGTTTTTT. Translating gives CASSLTRNTGELFF. The chain uses TRBV7-3 and TRBJ2-2; D unresolved. V shed 3 bases and J shed 2 bases, with 7 bases lying between them. This CDR3 contains 14 residues. Germline CDR1 is SGHTA and CDR2 is FQGTGA.

The chain has TRBV5-1 and TRBJ2-1, with D perhaps given as TRBD1 or TRBD2 (5 bases each). This CDR3 region has 15 residues. Germline CDR1 and CDR2: SGHRS and YFSETQ. Trimming removed 4 bases at V and 3 bases at J, with 14 bases between. The CDR3: CASSAEEGFYNEQFF. CDR3 DNA: TGCGCCAGCAGCGCAGAAGAGGGGTTCTACAATGAGCAGTTCTTC. Complete variable domain (other parts from reference TRBV5-1 and TRBJ2-1): KAGVTQTPRYLIKTRGQQVTLSCSPISGHRSVSWYQQTPGQGLQFLFEYFSETQRNKGNFPGRFSGRQFSNSRSEMNVSTLELGDSALYLCASSAEEGFYNEQFFGPGTRLTVL.

The gene calls are TRBV6-1 and TRBJ2-2, with a possible D match to TRBD1 (6 bases). V was shortened by 8 bases and J by 4 bases, with 11 bases between the two germline ends. Germline V gives CDR1 MNHNS, CDR2 SASEGT. The CDR3 totals 13 residues. CDR3 sequence (DNA): TGTGCCAGCCTAGGGGGATCCACCGGGGAGCTGTTTTTT. Its protein is CASLGGSTGELFF.

The rearrangement links TRBV28 to TRBJ1-2, with a tentative D call TRBD1 (5 bases). From germline, CDR1 is MDHEN and CDR2 SYDVKM. The CDR3 contains 13 residues. V lost 7 bases and J 8 bases, leaving 17 bases between the germline ends. This CDR3 reads CASNPGGSMGYTF. In nucleotides, the CDR3 is TGTGCCAGCAACCCCGGGGGAAGTATGGGCTACACCTTC.

The chain employs TRBV11-1 and TRBJ2-3; 9 nucleotides agree with TRBD1. The CDR3 totals 15 residues. CDR1 and CDR2 from the germline V gene are SGHAT and FQDESV (reference sequence). V shed 5 bases and J 1 base; nucleotides not matched to a gene: 4. The DNA of the CDR3 is TGTGCCAGCAGCGCCAGGACAGGGGGCACAGATACGCAGTATTTT. Amino acids: CASSARTGGTDTQYF.

A few counts support this clone. The CDR3: CASSERLITYEQYF. CDR3 nucleotide sequence: TGTGCCAGCAGTGAACGGCTGATAACCTACGAGCAGTACTTC. The chain employs TRBV2 and TRBJ2-7; D is unresolved. CDR1 is SNHLY and CDR2 is FYNNEI in the germline V gene. V lost 2 bases and J lost 2, with 10 bases in between. The CDR3 has 14 amino acids.

The chain joins TRBV2 to TRBJ1-2, with 8 bases that match TRBD1. V shed 0 bases and J 7 bases; nucleotides not matched to a gene: 10. The germline gives CDR1 SNHLY, CDR2 FYNNEI. The CDR3 totals 16 residues. This CDR3 reads CASSEALGTGSSGYTF. The CDR3 DNA follows: TGTGCCAGCAGTGAAGCGCTCGGGACAGGATCGAGTGGCTACACCTTC.

The chain employs TRBV9 and TRBJ2-7; 9 positions agree with TRBD1. Unmatched junction bases numbered 7, after V lost 0 bases and J lost 6 bases. The germline V gene encodes CDR1 SGDLS and CDR2 YYNGEE. This CDR3 has 15 amino acids. Here the CDR3 reads CASSVGGTGWSEQYF. DNA of the CDR3: TGTGCCAGCAGCGTAGGCGGGACAGGGTGGTCCGAGCAGTACTTC.

The rearrangement links TRBV15 to TRBJ2-1; 8 bases line up with TRBD2. J was trimmed by 2 bases and V by 3 bases; bases with no gene match: 6. The CDR3 spans 16 residues. Germline CDR1 is LNHNV and CDR2 is YYDKDF (reference sequence). The CDR3, as DNA: TGTGCCACCAGCAGGAGACTAGCGCGAACCTACAATGAGCAGTTCTTC. It specifies CATSRRLARTYNEQFF. The entire variable domain, with the rest obtained from reference TRBV15 and TRBJ2-1, is as follows: DAMVIQNPRYQVTQFGKPVTLSCSQTLNHNVMYWYQQKSSQAPKLLFHYYDKDFNNEADTPDNFQSRRPNTSFCFLDIRSPGLGDTAMYLCATSRRLARTYNEQFFGPGTRLTVL.

The chain uses TRBV6-5 and TRBJ1-1; D unclear. The CDR3 has 14 amino acids. The germline V gene encodes CDR1 MNHEY and CDR2 SVGAGI. The ends were cut back, 2 bases at V and 1 base at J, with 8 bases in the middle. Written as DNA, the CDR3 is TGTGCCAGCAGTTACGTCGTCCGGAACACTGAAGCTTTCTTT. This translates into CASSYVVRNTEAFF.

Worth noting for this clone: Other DNA sequences in this sample translate to the same CDR3. The chain recombines TRBV19 with TRBJ2-7; perhaps D is TRBD1 or TRBD2 (5 bases each). Germline V gene data show CDR1 as LNHDA and CDR2 as SQIVND (reference sequence). Deletions cut 3 bases from V and 0 bases from J, with 9 bases between. The CDR3 consists of 14 residues. CDR3 loop: CASSIPGSSYEQYF. DNA for the CDR3: TGTGCCAGTAGTATTCCAGGGAGCTCCTACGAGCAGTACTTC.

The chain links TRBV15 to TRBJ1-2; D gene ambiguous. In germline, CDR1 is LNHNV, CDR2 YYDKDF (reference sequence). The CDR3 contains 15 residues. V lost 0 bases and J lost 4, with 12 bases in between. The CDR3 spells CATSRDPAVIYGYTF. DNA for the CDR3: TGTGCCACCAGCAGAGATCCGGCAGTTATCTATGGCTACACCTTC.

V is TRBV9 and J is TRBJ1-5; a possible D gene is TRBD1 (6 bases). Germline V gene sequence: CDR1 SGDLS, CDR2 YYNGEE. V was clipped by 4 bases and J by 6 bases, with 14 bases between them. CDR3 length: 14 residues. The CDR3 loop is CASSKTWGPQPQHF. Here the CDR3 DNA reads TGTGCCAGCAGCAAAACATGGGGGCCTCAGCCCCAGCATTTT.

The chain recombines TRBV11-2 with TRBJ2-1; D gene uncertain. CDR3 size: 17 residues. Germline CDR1 is SGHAT and CDR2 is FQNNGV. Trimming shortened V by 3 bases and J by 0 bases, and 15 bases separated the two germline ends. Written as DNA, the CDR3 is TGTGCCAGCAGCTTCCGTCGGCAAGCGAGCTCCTACAATGAGCAGTTCTTC. Residues: CASSFRRQASSYNEQFF.

The V call is TRBV11-2, the J call TRBJ1-3; D remains ambiguous. V dropped 1 base and J dropped 4 bases, with 8 bases sitting between them. Germline V gene lookup returns CDR1 SGHAT and CDR2 FQNNGV. The CDR3 loop spans 14 amino acids. The CDR3 loop is CASSLVGKGNTIYF. The CDR3 bases are TGTGCCAGCAGCTTAGTAGGAAAGGGAAACACCATATATTTT.

The genes are TRBV10-1 and TRBJ2-7; tentatively, D is TRBD1 (6 bases). Germline V gene data show CDR1 as WNHNN and CDR2 as SYGVQD (reference sequence). With 2 bases removed from V and 3 bases from J, the gap between germline ends came to 20 bases. The CDR3 is 17 residues long. Here the CDR3 reads CASSERGAPAGVYEQYF. The DNA for the CDR3 is TGCGCCAGCAGTGAGCGTGGCGCGCCGGCAGGGGTCTACGAGCAGTACTTC.

The chain has TRBV9 and TRBJ2-1; D not resolved. Germline CDR1 and CDR2: SGDLS and YYNGEE. Trimming stripped 1 base from V and 8 bases from J, with 16 bases between. The CDR3 sequence is 15 residues long. The CDR3 sequence: CASSVSGLVRDEQFF. In nucleotides, the CDR3 is TGTGCCAGCAGCGTATCGGGTCTGGTTAGGGATGAGCAGTTCTTC.

The chain has TRBV29-1 and TRBJ2-7, with no clear D. Germline CDR1 is SQVTM and CDR2 is ANQGSEA. This CDR3 is 14 amino acids long. V was trimmed by 5 bases and J by 3 bases, leaving 17 bases between them. CDR3 protein: CSVKAQYSGYEQYF. The DNA of the CDR3 is TGCAGCGTTAAAGCCCAGTATTCCGGCTACGAGCAGTACTTC.